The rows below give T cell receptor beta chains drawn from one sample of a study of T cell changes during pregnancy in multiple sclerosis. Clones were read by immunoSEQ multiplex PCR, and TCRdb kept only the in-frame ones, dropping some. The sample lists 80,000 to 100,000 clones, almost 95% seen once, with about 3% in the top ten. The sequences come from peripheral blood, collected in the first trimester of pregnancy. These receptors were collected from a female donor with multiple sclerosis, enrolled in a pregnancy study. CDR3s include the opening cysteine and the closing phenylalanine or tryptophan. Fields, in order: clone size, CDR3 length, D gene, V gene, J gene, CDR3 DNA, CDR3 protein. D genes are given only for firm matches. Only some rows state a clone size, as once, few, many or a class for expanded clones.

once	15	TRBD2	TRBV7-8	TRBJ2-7	TGTGCCAGCAGCCAAACTAGCGGGAGTTCCTACGAGCAGTACTTC	CASSQTSGSSYEQYF
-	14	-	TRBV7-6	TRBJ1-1	TGTGCCAGCAGCTTTGGGGGCTTGGACACTGAAGCTTTCTTT	CASSFGGLDTEAFF
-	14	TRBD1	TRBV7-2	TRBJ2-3	TGTGCCAGCAGCCCAGGACAGGCCTCAGATACGCAGTATTTT	CASSPGQASDTQYF
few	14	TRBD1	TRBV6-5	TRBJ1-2	TGTGCCAGCAGTTATCACGGGACAGGGGGTGGCTACACCTTC	CASSYHGTGGGYTF
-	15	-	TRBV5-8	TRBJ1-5	TGTGCCAGCAGCTTGGCACAGGGCAACAATCAGCCCCAGCATTTT	CASSLAQGNNQPQHF
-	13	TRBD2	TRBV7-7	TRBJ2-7	TGTGCTAGCAGCTTAGAGACGGGAGGCGAGCAGTACTTC	CASSLETGGEQYF
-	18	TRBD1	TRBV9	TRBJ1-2	TGTGCCAGCAGCGTAGTTTCGTGGGGACAGGGCTTAAACTATGGCTACACCTTC	CASSVVSWGQGLNYGYTF
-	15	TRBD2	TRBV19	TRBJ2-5	TGTGCCAGTAGTATAGTAGTAAGCGGGAGTGAGACCCAGTACTTC	CASSIVVSGSETQYF
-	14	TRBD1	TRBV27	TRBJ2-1	TGTGCCAGCACCGGGACAGGGAGCAACAATGAGCAGTTCTTC	CASTGTGSNNEQFF
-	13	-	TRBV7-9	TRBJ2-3	TGTGCCAGCAGTCAAGGAGCCACAGATACGCAGTATTTT	CASSQGATDTQYF
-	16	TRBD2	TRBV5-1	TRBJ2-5	TGCGCCAGCAGCTACCAACTAGCGGGAGGACGAGAGACCCAGTACTTC	CASSYQLAGGRETQYF
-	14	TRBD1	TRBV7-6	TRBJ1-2	TGTGCCAGCAGCCAGTATACAGGGGGCGATGGCTACACCTTC	CASSQYTGGDGYTF
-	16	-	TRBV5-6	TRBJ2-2	TGTGCCAGCAGCAGGCGGACTGGCGCGAACACCGGGGAGCTGTTTTTT	CASSRRTGANTGELFF
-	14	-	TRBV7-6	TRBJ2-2	TGTGCCAGCAGCTTAGGTCTGAACACCGGGGAGCTGTTTTTT	CASSLGLNTGELFF
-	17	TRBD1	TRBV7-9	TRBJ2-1	TGTGCCAGCAGCGAAACTTGGGCGGACAGGGGGAGGAATGAGCAGTTCTTC	CASSETWADRGRNEQFF
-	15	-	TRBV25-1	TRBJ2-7	TGTGCCAGCAGTGAATCCCTCGATCAGGGGAACGAGCAGTACTTC	CASSESLDQGNEQYF
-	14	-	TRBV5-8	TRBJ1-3	TGTGCCAGCAGCTTGGGAGGTGATGGAAACACCATATATTTT	CASSLGGDGNTIYF
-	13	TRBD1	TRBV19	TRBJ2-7	TGTGCCAGTAGTGGGACAGGGGGAGGCGAGCAGTACTTC	CASSGTGGGEQYF
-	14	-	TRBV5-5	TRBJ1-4	TGTGCCAGCAGCTTACAGGGTCTTTGGGAAAAACTGTTTTTT	CASSLQGLWEKLFF
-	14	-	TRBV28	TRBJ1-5	TGTGCCAGCAGTTTATTCGACAGCGGGCAGCCCCAGCATTTT	CASSLFDSGQPQHF
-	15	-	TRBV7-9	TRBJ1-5	TGTGCCAGCAGCAAAGACACTTTTAGCAATCAGCCCCAGCATTTT	CASSKDTFSNQPQHF
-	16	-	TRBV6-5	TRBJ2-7	TGTGCCAGCAGTTACTCCCTCGTTTATAGCTCCTACGAGCAGTACTTC	CASSYSLVYSSYEQYF
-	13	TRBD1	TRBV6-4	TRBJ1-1	TGTGCCAGCAGCCAGACAGGGGAGACTGAAGCTTTCTTT	CASSQTGETEAFF
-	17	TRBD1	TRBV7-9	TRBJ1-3	TGTGCCAGCAGCTCACGGTCCGGACAGGACTCAGGAAACACCATATATTTT	CASSSRSGQDSGNTIYF
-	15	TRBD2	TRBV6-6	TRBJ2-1	TGTGCCAGCACCGACAAGGGACTAGGAGGAAGTGAGCAGTTCTTC	CASTDKGLGGSEQFF
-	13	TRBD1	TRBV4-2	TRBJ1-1	TGTGCCAGCAGCCAAGGACAGGGTGATGAAGCTTTCTTT	CASSQGQGDEAFF
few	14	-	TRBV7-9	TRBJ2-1	TGTGCCAGCAGCTTAGCGGGAGGGGGAAATGAGCAGTTCTTC	CASSLAGGGNEQFF
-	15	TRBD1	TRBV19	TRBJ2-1	TGTGCCAGTAGTGTCACGGGACAGATATACAATGAGCAGTTCTTC	CASSVTGQIYNEQFF
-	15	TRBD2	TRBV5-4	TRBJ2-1	TGTGCCAGCAGCCTTAGCGGGAGATTATACAATGAGCAGTTCTTC	CASSLSGRLYNEQFF
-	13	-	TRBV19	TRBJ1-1	TGTGCCAGTAGTATTCGGAGGGACACTGAAGCTTTCTTT	CASSIRRDTEAFF
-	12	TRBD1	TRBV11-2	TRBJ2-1	TGTGCCAGCAGTCTAACAGGGGGCGAAGTGTTCTTC	CASSLTGGEVFF
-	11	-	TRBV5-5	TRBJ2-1	TGTGCCAGCAGCTCGGTTGGTGAGCAGTTCTTC	CASSSVGEQFF
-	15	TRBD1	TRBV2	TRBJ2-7	TGTGCCAGCAGTATCGACAGGGGGCTTTCCTACGAGCAGTACTTC	CASSIDRGLSYEQYF